The sample holds many counts of the clone carrying this T cell receptor beta chain. The antigen is unknown. The record originates from a study of human T cells and chemical hapten exposure. Study results and caveats: TCRs at a frequency above 1 in 1000 stayed unchanged with DPC sensitization.

Time point reported: patch test 1, 2 weeks after DPC sensitization. Treatment specified: therapeutic diphenylcyclopropenone sensitization with weekly scalp DPC. The donor pool consisted of alopecia patients aged 18 to 70 years, considered suitable for DPC. Trimming at V came to 0 bases and at J to 3 bases, leaving 6 bases not matched to a gene. The germline CDR1 and CDR2 sequences are SGHRS and YFSETQ. The CDR3 runs 18 residues. Library preparation tagged each individual cDNA molecule with a unique molecular identifier. TCRdb reanalysed the RACE reads using MiXCR and keeps one entry per CDR3 protein. The sample includes approximately 82,000 distinct CDR3 sequences, about 11% of them seen just once.

The TCR was taken from a man between 40 and 49 years old with alopecia areata. Some clones in this sample may be carry-over from other donors' samples. This sample comprised whole blood, obtained in connection with sensitization to the hapten diphenylcyclopropenone (DPC). The chain is built from TRBV5-1 and TRBJ2-6; TRBD2 matches at 10 bases. CDR3 in amino acids: CASSLVLAGVSGANVLTF. The CDR3 nucleotides are TGCGCCAGCAGCTTGGTCCTAGCGGGAGTGAGTGGGGCCAACGTCCTGACTTTC.